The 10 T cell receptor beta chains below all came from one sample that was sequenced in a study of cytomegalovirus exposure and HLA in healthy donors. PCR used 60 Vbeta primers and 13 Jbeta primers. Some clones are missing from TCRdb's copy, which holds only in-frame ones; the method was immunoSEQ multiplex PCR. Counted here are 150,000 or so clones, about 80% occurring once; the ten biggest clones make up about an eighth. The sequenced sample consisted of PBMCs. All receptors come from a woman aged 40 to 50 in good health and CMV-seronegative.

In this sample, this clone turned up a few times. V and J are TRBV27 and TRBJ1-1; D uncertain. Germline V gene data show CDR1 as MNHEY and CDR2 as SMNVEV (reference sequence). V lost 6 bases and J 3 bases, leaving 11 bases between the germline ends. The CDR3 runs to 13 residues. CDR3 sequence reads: CASSFYQDTEAFF. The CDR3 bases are TGTGCCAGCAGCTTCTATCAGGACACTGAAGCTTTCTTT.

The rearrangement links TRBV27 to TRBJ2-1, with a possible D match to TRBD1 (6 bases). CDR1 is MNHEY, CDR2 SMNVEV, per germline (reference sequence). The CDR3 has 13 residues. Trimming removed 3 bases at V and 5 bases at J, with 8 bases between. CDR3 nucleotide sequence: TGTGCCAGCAGTTTGTCAGGGGACAATGAGCAGTTCTTC. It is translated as CASSLSGDNEQFF.

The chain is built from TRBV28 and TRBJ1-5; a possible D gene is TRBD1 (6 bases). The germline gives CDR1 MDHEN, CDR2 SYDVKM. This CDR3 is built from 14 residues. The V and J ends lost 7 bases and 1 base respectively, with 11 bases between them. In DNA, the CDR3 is TGTGCCAGCACGATGGGGGCGAGCAATCAGCCCCAGCATTTT. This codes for CASTMGASNQPQHF.

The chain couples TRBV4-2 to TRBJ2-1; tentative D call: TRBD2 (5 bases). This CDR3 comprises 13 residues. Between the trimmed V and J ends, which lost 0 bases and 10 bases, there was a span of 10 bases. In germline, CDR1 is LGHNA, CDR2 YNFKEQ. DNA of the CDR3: TGTGCCAGCAGCCAAGATCGGGAAAGGGAGCAGTTCTTC. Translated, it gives CASSQDREREQFF.

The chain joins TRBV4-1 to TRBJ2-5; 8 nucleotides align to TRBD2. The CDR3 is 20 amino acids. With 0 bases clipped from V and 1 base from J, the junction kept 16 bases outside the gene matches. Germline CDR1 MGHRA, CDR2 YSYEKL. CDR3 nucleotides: TGCGCCAGCAGCCAAGAGGTAGGCGGATTCGCGGGGGGACCCCAAGAGACCCAGTACTTC. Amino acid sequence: CASSQEVGGFAGGPQETQYF.

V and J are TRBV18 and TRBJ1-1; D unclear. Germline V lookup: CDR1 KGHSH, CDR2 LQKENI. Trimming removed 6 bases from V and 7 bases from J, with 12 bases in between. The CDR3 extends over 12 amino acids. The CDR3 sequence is CASSSPPGEAFF. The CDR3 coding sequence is TGTGCCAGCTCCAGCCCTCCGGGTGAAGCTTTCTTT.

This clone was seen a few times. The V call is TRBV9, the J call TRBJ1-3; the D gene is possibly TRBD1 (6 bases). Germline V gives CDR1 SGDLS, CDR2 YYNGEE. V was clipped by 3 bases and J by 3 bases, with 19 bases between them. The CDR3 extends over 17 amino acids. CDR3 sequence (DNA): TGTGCCAGCAGCGGCGAAGGTCCCGGGGGGCTTGGAAACACCATATATTTT. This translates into CASSGEGPGGLGNTIYF.

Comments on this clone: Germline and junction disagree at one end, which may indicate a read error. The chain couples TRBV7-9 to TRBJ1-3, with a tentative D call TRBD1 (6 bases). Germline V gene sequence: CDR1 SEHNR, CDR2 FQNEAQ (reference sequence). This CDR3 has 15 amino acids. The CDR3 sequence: CSSSLGDTTGNTIYF. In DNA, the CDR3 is TGTTCCAGCAGCTTAGGGGACACAACTGGAAACACCATATATTTT.

CDR3 region: CASRRVETQYF. In DNA, the CDR3 is TGTGCCAGCAGACGAGTGGAGACCCAGTACTTC. The gene calls are TRBV6-6 and TRBJ2-5; D is unclear. The V and J ends lost 6 bases and 5 bases respectively, with 7 bases between them. Germline assignment: CDR1 MNHNY and CDR2 SVGAGI (reference sequence). The CDR3 spans 11 residues.

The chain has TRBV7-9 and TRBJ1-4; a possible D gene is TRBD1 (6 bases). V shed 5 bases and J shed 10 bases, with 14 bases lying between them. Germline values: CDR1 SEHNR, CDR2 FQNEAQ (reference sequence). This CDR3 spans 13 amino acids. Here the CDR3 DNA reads TGTGCCAGCAGCATGGGGGGAGGGGGAAAACTGTTTTTT. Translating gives CASSMGGGGKLFF. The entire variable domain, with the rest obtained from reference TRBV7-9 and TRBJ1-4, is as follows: DTGVSQNPRHKITKRGQNVTFRCDPISEHNRLYWYRQTLGQGPEFLTYFQNEAQLEKSRLLSDRFSAERPKGSFSTLEIQRTEQGDSAMYLCASSMGGGGKLFFGSGTQLSVL.